This T cell receptor beta chain originates from a study of blood T cell repertoires in COVID-19. Overall study context: Samples of COVID-19 (acute and convalescent) were obtained from the United States, Italy and Spain.

In germline, CDR1 is MNHEY, CDR2 SMNVEV (reference sequence). The CDR3 has 12 amino acids. V was clipped by 11 bases and J by 6 bases; unmatched bases: 7. Some clones are missing from TCRdb's copy, which holds only in-frame ones; the method was immunoSEQ multiplex PCR. The repertoire holds 400,000 or so clones, with 75% to 90% as singletons. Seattle's enrolled individuals joined amid active infection and were then monitored longitudinally. The sample was peripheral blood. This TCR derives from a woman between 40 and 50 years old with COVID-19, enrolled during active disease. The chain links TRBV27 to TRBJ1-2; 9 bases match TRBD1. CDR3 residues: CAVFDRGNGYTF. The CDR3 DNA reads TGTGCCGTCTTTGACAGGGGGAATGGCTACACCTTC.